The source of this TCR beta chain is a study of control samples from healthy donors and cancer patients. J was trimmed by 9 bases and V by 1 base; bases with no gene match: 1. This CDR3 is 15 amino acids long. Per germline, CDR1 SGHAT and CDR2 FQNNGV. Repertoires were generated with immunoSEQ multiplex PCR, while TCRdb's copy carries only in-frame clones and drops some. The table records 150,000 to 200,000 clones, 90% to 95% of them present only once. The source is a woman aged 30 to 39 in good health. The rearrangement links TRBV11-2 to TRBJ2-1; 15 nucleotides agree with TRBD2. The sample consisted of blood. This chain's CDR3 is CASSLVGLAGGEQFF. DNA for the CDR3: TGTGCCAGCAGCTTAGTGGGACTAGCGGGGGGTGAGCAGTTCTTC. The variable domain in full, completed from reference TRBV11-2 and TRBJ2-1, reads EAGVAQSPRYKIIEKRQSVAFWCNPISGHATLYWYQQILGQGPKLLIQFQNNGVVDDSQLPKDRFSAERLKGVDSTLKIQPAKLEDSAVYLCASSLVGLAGGEQFFGPGTRLTVL.